Listed here is a single T cell receptor beta chain. No antigen is known for it. The TCR beta profiling, which covered VDJ combination and CDR3 sequence, was carried out using genomic DNA as the template. In TCRdb, the reads were re-called with MiXCR into one record per CDR3 protein. The table includes about 180,000 distinct CDR3 sequences, approximately 49% detected once. The data originate from a study of CD8+CD57+ T cells in acquired aplastic anemia. Study summary: 3.2 ug was the average amount of DNA from sorted CD4+ and CD8+ cells. Healthy donors yielded 9 million to 14 million CD4+ cell reads on average. Overall study results and limits: Sharing between patients and controls was observed for twenty-nine CD8+ CDR3 sequences. Patients showed no significant difference from controls in CD8+ Simpson's diversity.

The receptor was derived from a human donor in good health. The material sequenced was sorted CD4+, CD8+, or CD8+CD57+ T cells (not recorded which) from PBMCs.

CDR3 in DNA: TGTGCCACCGGGACTAGCACAGATACGCAGTATTTT. Its translation: CATGTSTDTQYF. The chain joins TRBV10-3 to TRBJ2-3, with D maybe TRBD2 (6 bases). CDR1 and CDR2 from the germline V gene are ENHRY and SYGVKD. V was trimmed by 10 bases and J by 0 bases, leaving 8 bases between them. The CDR3 loop spans 12 amino acids.